A selection of T cell receptor beta chains follows, all from one sample in a study of OX40 agonist ivuxolimab in advanced cancers. The protocol was immunoSEQ multiplex PCR, while the TCRdb copy is restricted to in-frame clones and leaves out a portion. Of more than 15,000 clones in the sample, about three quarters are singletons; the top ten hold 40% to 50%. Sequenced here: CD4+ or CD8+ T cells sorted from blood, sampled in a trial of the OX40 agonist ivuxolimab. All receptors derive from an adult with an advanced solid tumor such as melanoma, head and neck, liver or kidney cancer. CDR3s include the opening cysteine and the closing phenylalanine or tryptophan. The order of the fields is V gene, J gene, clone size, D gene, CDR3 length, CDR3 protein, CDR3 DNA. The D gene is left open where the match is weak. Clone size is shown for a subset of rows, as once, few, many or a class of expanded clone.

>TRBV7-9|TRBJ1-2|once|NA|13
CASRGGSYYGYTF
TGTGCCAGCCGGGGGGGGAGTTACTATGGCTACACCTTC
>TRBV19|TRBJ2-7|NA|NA|14
CASSVRDSSYEQYF
TGTGCCAGTAGTGTCCGGGACTCCTCCTACGAGCAGTACTTC
>TRBV14|TRBJ2-1|NA|NA|14
CASSRRAFIHEQFF
TGTGCCAGCAGCCGGAGGGCCTTTATACATGAGCAGTTCTTC
>TRBV29-1|TRBJ1-1|NA|NA|12
CSVRPMNTEAFF
TGCAGCGTGAGACCAATGAACACTGAAGCTTTCTTT
>TRBV9|TRBJ2-1|NA|NA|15
CASSGRGNSYNEQFF
TGTGCCAGCAGCGGCAGAGGGAACTCCTACAATGAGCAGTTCTTC
>TRBV5-5|TRBJ2-7|NA|NA|14
CASSSGLSSYEQYF
TGTGCCAGCAGCTCGGGACTTTCCTCCTACGAGCAGTACTTC
>TRBV7-9|TRBJ2-1|NA|NA|11
CASSFNNEQFF
TGTGCCAGCAGCTTCAATAATGAGCAGTTCTTC
>TRBV9|TRBJ1-4|NA|TRBD1|14
CASSTQGAGEKLFF
TGTGCCAGCAGCACACAGGGGGCGGGAGAAAAACTGTTTTTT
>TRBV7-9|TRBJ2-1|NA|NA|16
CASSSPLEGPDNEQFF
TGTGCCAGCAGCTCTCCATTAGAGGGGCCCGACAATGAGCAGTTCTTC
>TRBV7-6|TRBJ2-6|NA|NA|16
CASSNDANSGANVLTF
TGTGCCAGCAGCAATGACGCAAACTCTGGGGCCAACGTCCTGACTTTC
>TRBV2|TRBJ1-1|NA|NA|13
CASKPGHLTEAFF
TGTGCCAGCAAGCCGGGACATCTCACTGAAGCTTTCTTT
>TRBV7-6|TRBJ2-7|NA|NA|15
CASSPFGDNSYEQYF
TGTGCCAGCAGCCCGTTTGGGGACAACTCCTACGAGCAGTACTTC
>TRBV19|TRBJ2-7|NA|NA|16
CASSPRIDRTTYEQYF
TGTGCCAGTAGCCCTCGAATCGACAGAACCACCTACGAGCAGTACTTC
>TRBV13|TRBJ2-7|NA|TRBD2|16
CASSGTSGRAPPEQYF
TGTGCCAGCAGTGGGACTAGCGGGAGGGCCCCTCCCGAGCAGTACTTC
>TRBV13|TRBJ2-7|few|TRBD2|14
CASSSGLAAYEQYF
TGTGCCAGCAGCTCGGGACTAGCAGCCTACGAGCAGTACTTC
>TRBV9|TRBJ2-1|NA|NA|14
CASSASSSYNEQFF
TGTGCCAGCAGCGCGAGTTCCTCCTACAATGAGCAGTTCTTC
>TRBV27|TRBJ1-5|NA|TRBD1|14
CASSHHRGLQPQHF
TGTGCCAGCAGTCACCACAGGGGGCTTCAGCCCCAGCATTTT
>TRBV13|TRBJ2-7|NA|NA|14
CASLRTGAGYEQYF
TGTGCCAGCCTGAGGACGGGCGCGGGGTACGAGCAGTACTTC
>TRBV5-1|TRBJ2-7|once|NA|11
CANNAGAKQYF
TGCGCCAATAACGCTGGGGCCAAACAGTACTTC
>TRBV6-5|TRBJ2-5|once|NA|13
CASSYPGQETQYF
TGTGCCAGCAGTTATCCGGGACAAGAGACCCAGTACTTC
>TRBV20-1|TRBJ1-4|NA|NA|11
CSARSGRELFF
TGCAGTGCTAGGTCTGGCAGGGAACTGTTTTTT
>TRBV9|TRBJ2-2|once|NA|15
CASSVLRENTGELFF
TGTGCCAGCAGCGTATTAAGAGAAAACACCGGGGAGCTGTTTTTT